The 32 T cell receptor beta chains listed next were all sequenced from one sample in a study of CD8 T cells in ankylosing spondylitis. Study outcomes and limitations: Among TCR beta sequences, a motif of about 8 highly homologous variants appeared characteristic of ankylosing spondylitis blood.

These receptors' antigens are unknown. TCRdb passed the 5' RACE reads through MiXCR, listing each CDR3 protein once. The sample lists 200,000 to 250,000 distinct CDR3 sequences, approximately 20% occurring once. Sequencing used blood, either unsorted or a sorted T cell fraction (not recorded which). Receptor source: a male donor with ankylosing spondylitis.

This clonotype was recorded at least ten times. V usage is TRBV29-1 and J usage is TRBJ1-1; D unresolved. Per germline, CDR1 SQVTM and CDR2 ANQGSEA. V was clipped by 4 bases and J by 1 base, with 10 bases between them. The CDR3 has 13 amino acids. CDR3 nucleotide sequence: TGCAGCGTTGCGGGCCCTACGAACACTGAAGCTTTCTTT. It specifies CSVAGPTNTEAFF.

The gene calls are TRBV9 and TRBJ2-1; D is possibly TRBD1 (5 bases). Trimming stripped 0 bases from V and 6 bases from J, with 13 bases between. CDR1 is SGDLS and CDR2 is YYNGEE in the germline V gene. This CDR3 region has 15 residues. CDR3 region: CASSVALGDFNEQFF. The CDR3 DNA is TGTGCCAGCAGCGTAGCATTAGGGGATTTCAATGAGCAGTTCTTC.

The chain joins TRBV3-1 to TRBJ2-1; 8 bases are a match to TRBD1. Unmatched junction bases numbered 7, after V lost 4 bases and J lost 2 bases. Germline V lookup: CDR1 LGHDT, CDR2 YNNKEL (reference sequence). CDR3 length: 16 amino acids. CDR3 protein: CASSPGQGRTYNEQFF. Here the CDR3 DNA reads TGTGCCAGCAGCCCAGGACAGGGTAGGACCTACAATGAGCAGTTCTTC.

This clonotype occurred a few times. This chain uses TRBV29-1 with TRBJ2-3; D not resolved. CDR1 and CDR2 from the germline V gene are SQVTM and ANQGSEA. The germline V and J ends were trimmed by 4 bases and 2 bases, with 16 bases remaining between them. The CDR3 length is 15 residues. In nucleotides, the CDR3 is TGCAGCGTTGTTACAGCTCATTCGATCACAGATACGCAGTATTTT. Protein: CSVVTAHSITDTQYF.

This clonotype was detected ten times or more. The chain uses TRBV4-2 and TRBJ1-1; 10 positions match TRBD1. This CDR3 has 16 amino acids. V gave up 1 base and J gave up 0 bases; unmatched junction bases: 2. Germline V gene sequence: CDR1 LGHNA, CDR2 YNFKEQ. The CDR3 nucleotides read TGTGCCAGCAGCCAAGTGGGACAGGGGATGAACACTGAAGCTTTCTTT. Translating it yields CASSQVGQGMNTEAFF.

The chain links TRBV21-1 to TRBJ1-4; the table's D call, TRBD1, has no DNA check behind it. TRBV21-1 is annotated as a pseudogene. The length of the CDR3 is 17 residues. Written as DNA, the CDR3 is TGTGCCAGCAGCAAGGGGGGACAGTGTCTGGCTAATGAAAAACTGTTTTTT. It encodes CASSKGGQCLANEKLFF.

The chain has TRBV9 and TRBJ2-7; D may correspond to TRBD1 or TRBD2 (5 bases each). V shed 4 bases and J shed 6 bases, with 11 bases lying between them. This CDR3 has 12 residues. Germline-derived CDR1 and CDR2 are SGDLS and YYNGEE. This CDR3 reads CASSSGTGEQYF. The CDR3 DNA follows: TGTGCCAGCAGCTCCGGGACCGGCGAGCAGTACTTC.

There are a few counts of this clonotype. The V and J genes are TRBV19 and TRBJ2-7, with 7 positions matching TRBD2. Germline CDR1 is LNHDA and CDR2 is SQIVND (reference sequence). Trimming cost V 1 base and J 3 bases; bases outside gene matches: 9. The CDR3 has 16 residues. CDR3 protein: CASSIAHRPGGYEQYF. For the CDR3, the DNA is TGTGCCAGTAGTATAGCCCACAGGCCGGGGGGCTACGAGCAGTACTTC.

This clonotype has only a few counts. The chain is built from TRBV7-2 and TRBJ1-2; TRBD1 matches at 7 bases. The ends lost 1 base at V and 7 bases at J; junction bases unmatched: 3. The CDR3 spans 13 residues. CDR1 is SGHTA, CDR2 FQGNSA, per germline. The CDR3 bases are TGTGCCAGCAGCTTAGTTACAGGGGCTGGCTACACCTTC. It codes for CASSLVTGAGYTF.

This clonotype occurred a few times. The rearrangement links TRBV29-1 to TRBJ1-1; 7 bases line up with TRBD1. Trimming cost V 5 bases and J 4 bases; bases outside gene matches: 10. The germline V gene has CDR1 SQVTM and CDR2 ANQGSEA. The CDR3 length is 14 residues. CDR3 DNA: TGCAGCGTTACCACAGGGGAGATGATCACTGAAGCTTTCTTT. Protein sequence: CSVTTGEMITEAFF.

This clonotype was detected many times. CDR3 DNA: TGTGCCAGCAGTCCTAGCGGGAGAATCTACGAGCAGTACTTC. Its protein product is CASSPSGRIYEQYF. J is TRBJ2-7 and V is TRBV12-3 or TRBV12-4, with 10 nucleotides matching TRBD2. This CDR3 spans 14 amino acids. With 5 bases clipped from V and 3 bases from J, the junction kept 4 bases outside the gene matches.

The chain carries TRBV6-2 or TRBV6-3 and TRBJ2-5, with TRBD2 matching over 8 bases. Germline values: CDR1 MNHEY, CDR2 SVGEGT. The CDR3 extends over 14 amino acids. J was trimmed by 5 bases and V by 5 bases; bases with no gene match: 7. The CDR3 loop reads CASSPGLGTETQYF. DNA of the CDR3: TGTGCCAGCAGTCCGGGACTAGGGACTGAGACCCAGTACTTC.

This clonotype was found a few times. The rearrangement links TRBV29-1 to TRBJ2-7, with D tentatively TRBD2 (6 bases). Germline lookup yields CDR1 SQVTM and CDR2 ANQGSEA. The CDR3 is made up of 10 amino acids. V lost 7 bases to trimming and J lost 11 bases, with 15 bases between them. The CDR3 coding sequence is TGCAGCGCGCGGGAAAATTTGGAGTACTTC. This sequence encodes CSARENLEYF.

The table lists this clonotype with a few counts. The chain combines TRBV4-1 with TRBJ1-5; 8 nucleotides align to TRBD1. The V gene end was trimmed by 4 bases and the J gene end by 4 bases; junction bases not matched to a gene: 6. Germline assignment: CDR1 MGHRA and CDR2 YSYEKL. The CDR3 loop spans 15 amino acids. The CDR3 reads CASSPNNRGNQPQHF. CDR3 bases: TGCGCCAGCAGCCCAAACAACAGGGGGAATCAGCCCCAGCATTTT.

This clonotype was observed a few times. The chain combines TRBV7-9 with TRBJ2-5; 11 nucleotides match TRBD1. This CDR3 contains 15 residues. Germline loops: CDR1 SEHNR, CDR2 FQNEAQ (reference sequence). The J segment lost 4 bases and the V segment lost 5 bases, leaving 6 bases of the junction unmatched. The chain's CDR3 is CASSPPDRGPETQYF. CDR3 bases: TGTGCCAGCAGCCCGCCGGACAGGGGGCCAGAGACCCAGTACTTC.

This clonotype was seen more than once but under ten times. V gene TRBV4-2 combines with J gene TRBJ2-3; 9 nucleotides match TRBD2. Germline V gene sequence: CDR1 LGHNA, CDR2 YNFKEQ. J was trimmed by 6 bases and V by 1 base; bases with no gene match: 5. CDR3 length: 15 residues. DNA of the CDR3: TGTGCCAGCAGCCAAGGGGCGGGAGGGATCGATACGCAGTATTTT. It translates to CASSQGAGGIDTQYF.

This clonotype appeared a few times. The V call is TRBV19, the J call TRBJ2-1; 8 bases are shared with TRBD2. The CDR3 runs to 16 residues. The germline gives CDR1 LNHDA, CDR2 SQIVND (reference sequence). J lost 4 bases, V lost 3 bases, and 8 bases had no gene match. CDR3 in amino acids: CASSMDSGVEYNEQFF. Here the CDR3 DNA reads TGTGCCAGTAGTATGGATAGCGGGGTTGAATACAATGAGCAGTTCTTC.

In this sample, this clonotype turned up a few times. The chain carries TRBV7-8 and TRBJ2-2; D is unresolved. V gave up 5 bases and J gave up 1 base, with 8 bases separating them. Per the germline V gene, CDR1 is SGHVS and CDR2 is FQNEAQ. This CDR3 has 14 residues. The CDR3, as DNA: TGTGCCAGCAGCGTCCACGAGAACACCGGGGAGCTGTTTTTT. Its protein product is CASSVHENTGELFF.

The chain couples TRBV6-2 or TRBV6-3 to TRBJ2-3; 10 bases align to TRBD2. V lost 2 bases to trimming and J lost 0 bases; unmatched junction nucleotides: 8. In germline, CDR1 is MNHEY, CDR2 SVGEGT. The CDR3 length is 18 residues. This CDR3 reads CASSYPGLAMTSTDTQYF. CDR3 nucleotides: TGTGCCAGCAGTTACCCGGGACTAGCGATGACTAGCACAGATACGCAGTATTTT.

Comment on this clonotype: At one end, the junction sequence differs from germline, possibly due to a read error. The chain carries TRBV11-2 and TRBJ2-7, with a tentative D call TRBD2 (6 bases). Germline CDR1 and CDR2: SGHAT and FQNNGV. CDR3 length: 14 amino acids. CDR3 bases: TGTGCCAGCAGCTTCGGCGGGGCTGGCTACGAGCATTACTTC. This encodes CASSFGGAGYEHYF. The whole variable domain, filled in from reference TRBV11-2 and TRBJ2-7, reads EAGVAQSPRYKIIEKRQSVAFWCNPISGHATLYWYQQILGQGPKLLIQFQNNGVVDDSQLPKDRFSAERLKGVDSTLKIQPAKLEDSAVYLCASSFGGAGYEHYFGPGTRLTVT.

This clonotype was counted ten times or more. V gene TRBV4-1 combines with J gene TRBJ1-4, with D maybe TRBD1 (5 bases). From germline, CDR1 is MGHRA and CDR2 YSYEKL. The length of the CDR3 is 16 residues. V lost 4 bases and J 0 bases, leaving 12 bases between the germline ends. In nucleotides, the CDR3 is TGCGCCAGCAGCCCAAGGGACGTATCAACTAATGAAAAACTGTTTTTT. It translates to CASSPRDVSTNEKLFF.

The chain combines TRBV2 with TRBJ2-1, with 8 bases matching TRBD1. V lost 3 bases and J lost 8; bases outside the gene matches: 9. The V gene's germline CDR1 is SNHLY and CDR2 FYNNEI. CDR3 length: 15 amino acids. The CDR3 DNA reads as TGTGCCAGCAGTGACCTCAGGACAGGGCGGGATGAGCAGTTCTTC. Protein product: CASSDLRTGRDEQFF.

The genes are TRBV4-1 and TRBJ1-1; TRBD1 is a possible D gene (5 bases). V was pared by 7 bases and J by 1 base, with 16 bases between. Germline V gives CDR1 MGHRA, CDR2 YSYEKL. The CDR3 is 15 residues long. The CDR3 spells CASNLVGGANTEAFF. The CDR3 coding sequence is TGCGCCAGCAACCTCGTAGGCGGGGCGAACACTGAAGCTTTCTTT.

This rearrangement joins TRBV2 to TRBJ2-5; perhaps TRBD1 as D (6 bases). V lost 1 base, J lost 1 base, and 10 bases lay in between. CDR1 and CDR2 (germline): SNHLY, FYNNEI. CDR3 length: 15 residues. The CDR3 protein is CASSEVDRPQETQYF. As DNA, the CDR3 is TGTGCCAGCAGTGAAGTCGACAGGCCCCAAGAGACCCAGTACTTC.

The sample holds a few counts of this clonotype. The chain combines TRBV4-2 with TRBJ2-1; 11 bases agree with TRBD2. CDR1 and CDR2 from the germline V gene are LGHNA and YNFKEQ. This CDR3 region has 18 residues. Unmatched junction bases numbered 12, after V lost 5 bases and J lost 3 bases. This CDR3 reads CASSGGATSGSFYNEQFF. Written as DNA, the CDR3 is TGTGCCAGCAGCGGCGGGGCCACTAGCGGGAGTTTCTACAATGAGCAGTTCTTC.

CDR3 loop: CSVERPYTGELFF. The CDR3 coding sequence is TGCAGCGTTGAAAGGCCATACACCGGGGAGCTGTTTTTT. J is TRBJ2-2 and V is TRBV29-1; no firm D call. This CDR3 has 13 residues. V lost 2 bases to trimming and J lost 3 bases, with 7 bases between them. Germline V lookup: CDR1 SQVTM, CDR2 ANQGSEA.

Points on this clonotype: A much larger clone lies a single base off, so this may be a read error. The genes are TRBV12-3 or TRBV12-4 and TRBJ2-2; D is unresolved. The ends were cut back, 8 bases at V and 9 bases at J, with 19 bases in the middle. This CDR3 is built from 14 residues. The chain's CDR3 is CASLGFASDRELFF. CDR3 in DNA: TGTGCCAGCCTGGGCTTCGCGAGCGACAGGGAGCTGTTTTTT.

This clonotype appeared a few times. V and J are TRBV5-1 and TRBJ1-4; D gene uncertain. Per the germline V gene, CDR1 is SGHRS and CDR2 is YFSETQ. This CDR3 spans 14 amino acids. The ends were cut back, 0 bases at V and 4 bases at J, with 7 bases in the middle. The CDR3 is CASSLVGYNEKLFF. The CDR3 DNA sequence: TGCGCCAGCAGCTTGGTGGGGTATAATGAAAAACTGTTTTTT. The complete variable domain, with remaining parts taken from reference TRBV5-1 and TRBJ1-4, reads KAGVTQTPRYLIKTRGQQVTLSCSPISGHRSVSWYQQTPGQGLQFLFEYFSETQRNKGNFPGRFSGRQFSNSRSEMNVSTLELGDSALYLCASSLVGYNEKLFFGSGTQLSVL.

The sample holds a few counts of this clonotype. The gene calls are TRBV6-5 and TRBJ1-2; D is possibly TRBD1 (6 bases). The CDR3 loop spans 14 amino acids. Germline V gene lookup returns CDR1 MNHEY and CDR2 SVGAGI. V shed 2 bases and J shed 1 base, with 8 bases lying between them. CDR3 sequence (DNA): TGTGCCAGCAGTTACCTAGGGGGTAACTATGGCTACACCTTC. Protein sequence: CASSYLGGNYGYTF.

This clonotype was counted ten times or more. This chain uses TRBV29-1 with TRBJ2-5; D call uncertain. Per the germline V gene, CDR1 is SQVTM and CDR2 is ANQGSEA. The CDR3 spans 14 residues. Trimming removed 6 bases at V and 3 bases at J, with 17 bases between. The CDR3 coding sequence is TGCAGCGTCCCCCCTTTCGACGCCGAAGAGACCCAGTACTTC. Amino acid sequence: CSVPPFDAEETQYF.

This clonotype was seen more than once but under ten times. This chain links TRBV11-2 with TRBJ2-3; 9 positions match TRBD1. V was clipped by 0 bases and J by 4 bases; unmatched bases: 2. The CDR3 length is 15 residues. From germline, CDR1 is SGHAT and CDR2 FQNNGV. The CDR3 sequence: CASSLEDRGADTQYF. The CDR3 DNA sequence: TGTGCCAGCAGCTTAGAAGACAGGGGGGCAGATACGCAGTATTTT.

This clonotype was detected only a few times. The rearrangement joins TRBV7-2 to TRBJ2-1; D remains ambiguous. In germline, CDR1 is SGHTA, CDR2 FQGNSA. The CDR3 sequence is 12 residues long. Trimming shortened V by 5 bases and J by 4 bases, and 6 bases separated the two germline ends. CDR3 sequence reads: CASSLLYNEQFF. Written as DNA, the CDR3 is TGTGCCAGCAGCCTCCTATACAATGAGCAGTTCTTC.